A single TCR beta chain is shown here with its context. How the authors handled the data: For nucleated cells, counts were estimated from reference gene primer amplification. TCRdb's copy holds only in-frame clones and misses some; the assay was immunoSEQ multiplex PCR. V, J and clone size are those of that table, while D and trimming were read from the DNA. The sample consists of some 90,000 clones, around nine tenths of them appearing once. These data originate in a study of blood T cell repertoires in COVID-19. Background on the study: Spain, Italy and the United States supplied samples that represented acute and convalescent COVID-19. Sources were T cells, B-cell-depleted T cells, or PBMCs; the material itself was cDNA or gDNA.

Sequencing was performed on peripheral blood. This sequence originates from a man older than 75 with active or convalescent COVID-19.

The CDR3 sequence: CASSIQGNEKLFF. The CDR3 region has the DNA TGTGCCAGCAGTATACAGGGGAACGAAAAACTGTTTTTT. The chain couples TRBV7-2 to TRBJ1-4; 7 bases are shared with TRBD1. The V segment lost 6 bases and the J segment 8 bases; nucleotides outside the gene matches: 6. Looked up from germline, CDR1 is SGHTA and CDR2 is FQGNSA. The CDR3 is made up of 13 amino acids.